This TCR beta chain was recorded in a study of cytomegalovirus exposure and HLA in healthy donors. Primers included in the PCR were 60 Vbeta and 13 Jbeta primers. Data came from immunoSEQ multiplex PCR; TCRdb stores just in-frame clones and leaves some out. The sample has some 200,000 clones, 65% to 85% seen once. As for the donors, each was a healthy bone marrow donor. Regarding the study as a whole: Later, an analysis found that common viral pathogens appeared to be linked with several of the most significant clusters.

The CDR3 extends over 14 amino acids. V lost 5 bases to trimming and J lost 5 bases, with 15 bases between them. Germline lookup yields CDR1 LNHDA and CDR2 SQIVND (reference sequence). As regards this clone: Its cognate antigen is unknown.

The sequenced sample consisted of PBMCs. This receptor was identified in a boy younger than 10 in good health and CMV-seronegative. This rearrangement joins TRBV19 to TRBJ1-1, with D possibly matching TRBD1 (6 bases). As DNA, the CDR3 is TGTGCCAGTAGTTCCGGGACACTCGGGACTGAAGCTTTCTTT. As protein: CASSSGTLGTEAFF.